Detailed here is one T cell receptor beta chain. Alongside a J-beta primer mix, a sample-barcoded 5' primer served in a second PCR lasting roughly 6 to 11 cycles. MiXCR, applied by TCRdb to the 5' RACE reads, yields one record per CDR3 protein. The sample carries about 970,000 distinct CDR3 sequences, approximately 50% recorded once. The record originates from a study of blood T cells in healthy people across ages. Study in general: Template switching picked up about one barcoded beta molecule for each two T cells.

This CDR3 contains 12 residues. The clonotype originates from a woman aged 60 to 75 in good health. What was sequenced was blood. The chain recombines TRBV12-3 or TRBV12-4 with TRBJ2-5, with D uncertain. Gene TRBJ2-7 matches the end of the DNA better, so the J call may be wrong. The CDR3 bases are TGTGCCAGCACCGTTTGCGGCTACGAGCAGTACTTC. It specifies CASTVCGYEQYF.